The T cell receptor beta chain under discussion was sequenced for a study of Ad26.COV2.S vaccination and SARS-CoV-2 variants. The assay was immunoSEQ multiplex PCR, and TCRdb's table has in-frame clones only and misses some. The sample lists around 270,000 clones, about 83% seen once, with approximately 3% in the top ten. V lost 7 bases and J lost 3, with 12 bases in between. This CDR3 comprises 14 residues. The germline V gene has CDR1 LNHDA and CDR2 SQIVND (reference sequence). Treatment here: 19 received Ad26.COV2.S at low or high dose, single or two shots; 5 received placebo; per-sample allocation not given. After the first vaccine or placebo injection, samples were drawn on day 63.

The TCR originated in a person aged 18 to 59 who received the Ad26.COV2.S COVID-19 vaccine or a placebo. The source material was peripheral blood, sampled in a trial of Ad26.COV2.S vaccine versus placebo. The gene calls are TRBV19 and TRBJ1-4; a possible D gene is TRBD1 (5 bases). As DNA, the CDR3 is TGTGCCAGTACCTCAGGGAGTGCTAATGAAAAACTGTTTTTT. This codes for CASTSGSANEKLFF.